Shown below are 21 T cell receptor beta chains from a single sample sequenced in a study of human T cells and chemical hapten exposure. Time point indicated: pre-sensitization, week 0. The sample's treatment: therapeutic diphenylcyclopropenone sensitization with weekly scalp DPC. Total RNA was isolated from unfractionated whole blood. Using its own MiXCR run on the RACE reads, TCRdb lists one record per CDR3 protein. Of roughly 34,000 distinct CDR3 sequences listed, approximately 10% are singletons. Material: whole blood, obtained in connection with sensitization to the hapten diphenylcyclopropenone (DPC). Receptors originate from a man between 50 and 59 years old with alopecia areata. Some clones in this sample may be carry-over from other donors' samples.

Ten or more counts support this clonotype. This rearrangement joins TRBV24-1 to TRBJ2-3; weak D call: TRBD2 (6 bases). V lost 9 bases, J lost 2 bases, and 11 bases lay in between. Germline-derived CDR1 and CDR2 are KGHDR and SFDVKD. The CDR3 is 13 amino acids. The CDR3 spells CATGSGVTDTQYF. The CDR3 DNA is TGTGCCACCGGTAGCGGTGTCACAGATACGCAGTATTTT.

This clonotype was seen more than once but under ten times. V is TRBV5-1 and J is TRBJ2-1; D is perhaps TRBD2 (5 bases). The V end was cut by 0 bases, the J end by 0 bases, with 7 bases between. The V gene's germline CDR1 is SGHRS and CDR2 YFSETQ. The CDR3 has 15 residues. CDR3 in amino acids: CASSLVAGSYNEQFF. CDR3 in DNA: TGCGCCAGCAGCTTGGTGGCGGGCTCCTACAATGAGCAGTTCTTC.

This clonotype was recorded at least ten times. V and J are TRBV15 and TRBJ2-7; TRBD2 aligns across 12 bases. V lost 1 base and J lost 6; bases outside the gene matches: 4. Germline V gives CDR1 LNHNV, CDR2 YYDKDF (reference sequence). This CDR3 has 15 residues. The CDR3 reads CATSRGTSGKLEQYF. The CDR3, as DNA: TGTGCCACCAGCAGAGGGACTAGCGGGAAACTCGAGCAGTACTTC.

CDR3 coding DNA: TGTGCCAGCAGTTACGGAAGGGTATCTTGGCCCCAGCATTTT. Residues: CASSYGRVSWPQHF. The V call is TRBV6-2 or TRBV6-3, the J call TRBJ1-5; no firm D call. The V gene lost 2 bases and the J gene lost 9 bases, with 14 bases spanning the gap. There are 14 residues in the CDR3. Germline-derived CDR1 and CDR2 are MNHEY and SVGEGT.

This clonotype was counted ten times or more. The chain joins TRBV12-3 or TRBV12-4 to TRBJ2-6, with D unresolved. V lost 10 bases and J lost 1, with 5 bases in between. This CDR3 contains 12 residues. In DNA form, the CDR3 reads TGTGCCAAACAATCTGGGGCCAACGTCCTGACTTTC. It is translated as CAKQSGANVLTF.

In this sample, this clonotype turned up a few times. The V and J genes are TRBV7-9 and TRBJ2-4, with 7 positions matching TRBD1. With V trimmed by 1 base and J by 8 bases, 5 bases remained unmatched. The germline CDR1 and CDR2 sequences are SEHNR and FQNEAQ (reference sequence). CDR3 length: 14 residues. Here the CDR3 DNA reads TGTGCCAGCAGCTTAGGGACAGGAAGGGACATTCAGTACTTC. The encoded protein is CASSLGTGRDIQYF.

The chain recombines TRBV29-1 with TRBJ2-3; 10 bases are a match to TRBD2. Trimming at V came to 2 bases and at J to 2 bases, leaving 4 bases not matched to a gene. The CDR3 totals 15 residues. Germline V CDR1 and CDR2: SQVTM, ANQGSEA. The CDR3 protein is CSVERTSGNTDTQYF. The DNA for the CDR3 is TGCAGCGTTGAACGGACTAGCGGAAACACAGATACGCAGTATTTT.

This clonotype was detected ten times or more. The V gene is TRBV21-1, the J gene TRBJ2-1. TRBV21-1 is a pseudogene locus. This CDR3 is built from 14 residues. The CDR3 DNA follows: TGTGCCAGCAGCAAAGAAGCCGGTCACAATGAGCAGTTCTTC. Translating it yields CASSKEAGHNEQFF.

This clonotype was seen ten or more times. The J gene is TRBJ2-1, the V gene TRBV9; TRBD2 is a possible D gene (5 bases). CDR1 is SGDLS, CDR2 YYNGEE, per germline. V was cut by 4 bases and J by 5 bases, with 13 bases left in between. The CDR3 runs to 14 residues. DNA of the CDR3: TGTGCCAGCAGCATCGGGATTTTCAACAATGAGCAGTTCTTC. Protein sequence: CASSIGIFNNEQFF.

This clonotype was recorded many times. The chain couples TRBV2 to TRBJ2-7; 7 bases are a match to TRBD2. Germline CDR1 and CDR2: SNHLY and FYNNEI. The CDR3 has 14 amino acids. The trim removed 7 bases at V and 4 bases at J, leaving 10 bases unmatched. The CDR3 here is CASTLADLGYEQYF. The CDR3 DNA is TGTGCCAGCACCCTAGCGGACCTTGGTTACGAGCAGTACTTC.

This clonotype was picked up many times. This chain joins TRBV18 and TRBJ2-5; 8 positions agree with TRBD2. The CDR3 covers 17 residues. V lost 6 bases, J lost 0 bases, and 12 bases stayed unmatched. Germline V lookup: CDR1 KGHSH, CDR2 LQKENI. CDR3 sequence reads: CASSLLLRAGDQETQYF. CDR3 DNA: TGTGCCAGCTCCCTTCTGCTAAGAGCGGGAGACCAAGAGACCCAGTACTTC.

In this sample, this clonotype turned up many times. V is TRBV5-1 and J is TRBJ2-3, with TRBD1 as a possible D gene (5 bases). CDR3 length: 14 amino acids. CDR1 and CDR2 from the germline V gene are SGHRS and YFSETQ. Deletions cut 5 bases from V and 0 bases from J, with 10 bases between. CDR3 in amino acids: CASRSAGSTDTQYF. The DNA for the CDR3 is TGCGCCAGCAGGTCGGCAGGGAGCACAGATACGCAGTATTTT.

This clonotype was found many times. This chain connects TRBV28 to TRBJ2-2, with D maybe TRBD2 (6 bases). The germline CDR1 and CDR2 sequences are MDHEN and SYDVKM. V was shortened by 2 bases and J by 1 base, with 8 bases between the two germline ends. This CDR3 is built from 15 residues. CDR3 residues: CASSLTSLNTGELFF. The CDR3 DNA sequence: TGTGCCAGCAGTTTAACTAGCTTGAACACCGGGGAGCTGTTTTTT.

Many counts were recorded for this clonotype. DNA for the CDR3: TGTGCCATCCAGGGGACTAGCGGCTCCTACGAGCAGTACTTC. Its protein is CAIQGTSGSYEQYF. The rearrangement links TRBV2 to TRBJ2-7; TRBD2 matches at 11 bases. The V gene's germline CDR1 is SNHLY and CDR2 FYNNEI. V shed 10 bases and J 0 bases; nucleotides not matched to a gene: 5. This CDR3 is built from 14 residues.

There are a few counts of this clonotype. CDR3 region: CSAKGGAYGYTF. CDR3 sequence (DNA): TGCAGTGCTAAAGGGGGCGCCTATGGCTACACCTTC. The V and J genes are TRBV20-1 and TRBJ1-2; 7 bases line up with TRBD1. Germline CDR1 is DFQATT and CDR2 is SNEGSKA (reference sequence). V gave up 4 bases and J gave up 4 bases; unmatched junction bases: 3. CDR3 length equals 12 residues.

At least ten counts were recorded for this clonotype. This chain uses TRBV29-1 with TRBJ1-5; 8 bases match TRBD1. The length of the CDR3 is 13 residues. Unmatched junction bases numbered 3, after V lost 6 bases and J lost 2 bases. CDR1 SQVTM and CDR2 ANQGSEA come from the germline V gene. CDR3 protein: CSVADRGNQPQHF. The CDR3 nucleotides are TGCAGCGTAGCGGACAGGGGCAATCAGCCCCAGCATTTT.

This clonotype was detected many times. In nucleotides, the CDR3 is TGTGCCAGCAGCCCCGGGACAGGGGTTGGCTACACCTTC. Translating gives CASSPGTGVGYTF. This chain links TRBV7-3 with TRBJ1-2; TRBD1 agrees at 10 bases. Trimming took 5 bases from V and 7 from J; bases not matched to a gene: 4. The CDR3 has 13 residues. Germline CDR1 reads SGHTA; CDR2 reads FQGTGA. The full variable domain, rest sourced from reference TRBV7-3 and TRBJ1-2, is GAGVSQTPSNKVTEKGKYVELRCDPISGHTALYWYRQSLGQGPEFLIYFQGTGAADDSGLPNDRFFAVRPEGSVSTLKIQRTERGDSAVYLCASSPGTGVGYTFGSGTRLTVV.

This clonotype was detected many times. The V call is TRBV10-3, the J call TRBJ1-1; TRBD1 is a possible D gene (5 bases). The V end lost 4 bases, the J end lost 2 bases, and 11 bases lay between the germline ends. Germline lookup yields CDR1 ENHRY and CDR2 SYGVKD. This CDR3 has 14 amino acids. The CDR3 DNA reads TGTGCCATCAGTGTAACAGGTGACAACACTGAAGCTTTCTTT. Amino acids: CAISVTGDNTEAFF.

V and J are TRBV12-3 or TRBV12-4 and TRBJ2-4; 9 nucleotides match TRBD1. The CDR3 runs 14 residues. The junction had 5 bases not matched to a gene; V was cut back by 5 bases and J by 6 bases. CDR3 loop: CASSPGQGRNIQYF. The CDR3 DNA is TGTGCCAGCAGTCCGGGACAGGGTCGAAACATTCAGTACTTC.

This clonotype was observed at least ten times. This chain links TRBV29-1 with TRBJ1-6; 7 nucleotides line up with TRBD1. This CDR3 is 14 amino acids long. Germline V gene lookup returns CDR1 SQVTM and CDR2 ANQGSEA. With V trimmed by 6 bases and J by 7 bases, 9 bases remained unmatched. The CDR3: CSVADGTANSPLHF. Written as DNA, the CDR3 is TGCAGCGTGGCGGATGGGACAGCCAATTCACCCCTCCACTTT.

This clonotype was found a few times. The CDR3 DNA is TGCGCCAGCAGTGAGTCGGGTGCGAGCTCCTACAATGAGCAGTTCTTC. Translation: CASSESGASSYNEQFF. The chain is built from TRBV10-2 and TRBJ2-1; D is unclear. Germline values: CDR1 WSHSY, CDR2 SAAADI. Deletions cut 0 bases from V and 0 bases from J, with 9 bases between. CDR3 length equals 16 residues.